The 6 T cell receptor beta chains below come from one sample, sequenced in a study of cytomegalovirus exposure and HLA in healthy donors. The PCR used 60 Vbeta and 13 Jbeta primers. TCRdb keeps only in-frame clones here, not all; method: immunoSEQ multiplex PCR. In the table there are 11,000 to 15,000 clones, about two thirds of which are singletons. Sequences were obtained from PBMCs. Source of these receptors: a woman between 50 and 59 years old in good health and CMV-seropositive.

The chain uses TRBV4-3 and TRBJ2-2, with 9 bases identical to TRBD1. Germline CDR1 reads LGHNA; CDR2 reads YSLEER. This CDR3 contains 15 residues. Trimming took 9 bases from V and 6 from J; bases not matched to a gene: 11. The CDR3 is CASKLGQGLPGELFF. The DNA for the CDR3 is TGCGCCAGTAAACTGGGACAGGGATTGCCCGGGGAGCTGTTTTTT.

The rearrangement uses TRBV15 and TRBJ2-1; TRBD2 matches at 11 bases. V shed 1 base and J 7 bases; nucleotides not matched to a gene: 3. The V gene's germline CDR1 is LNHNV and CDR2 YYDKDF (reference sequence). CDR3 size: 15 residues. The CDR3 is CATSRGLAGRNEQFF. In DNA, the CDR3 is TGTGCCACCAGCAGAGGACTAGCGGGAAGGAATGAGCAGTTCTTC.

CDR3 DNA sequence: TGTGCCAGCAGTAGCCTGCGCCCCTACGAGCAGTACTTC. Its protein product is CASSSLRPYEQYF. This chain links TRBV28 with TRBJ2-7; D is uncertain. The germline V gene has CDR1 MDHEN and CDR2 SYDVKM. V was clipped by 5 bases and J by 2 bases, with 10 bases between them. The CDR3 contains 13 residues.

The V call is TRBV25-1, the J call TRBJ2-2; D might be TRBD1 (6 bases). Germline-derived CDR1 and CDR2 are MGHDK and SYGVNS. The CDR3 spans 15 residues. Trimming pared 3 bases from V and 4 bases from J, leaving 12 bases between. The CDR3 loop is CASSDKGVFTGELFF. The DNA for the CDR3 is TGTGCCAGCAGTGACAAGGGGGTGTTCACCGGGGAGCTGTTTTTT. Variable domain in full (rest from reference TRBV25-1 and TRBJ2-2): EADIYQTPRYLVIGTGKKITLECSQTMGHDKMYWYQQDPGMELHLIHYSYGVNSTEKGDLSSESTVSRIRTEHFPLTLESARPSHTSQYLCASSDKGVFTGELFFGEGSRLTVL.

This clone came up a few times. The chain carries TRBV5-5 and TRBJ2-7, with D hard to call. V lost 4 bases to trimming and J lost 3 bases, with 8 bases between them. This CDR3 is 12 amino acids long. The germline CDR1 and CDR2 sequences are SGHKS and YYEKEE (reference sequence). CDR3 DNA: TGTGCCAGCAGCCGAACAGACTACGAGCAGTACTTC. As protein: CASSRTDYEQYF.

The V and J genes are TRBV14 and TRBJ2-7; 8 bases fit TRBD1. The CDR3 is 14 amino acids. V lost 4 bases and J lost 6; bases outside the gene matches: 8. Germline V gene lookup returns CDR1 SGHDN and CDR2 FVKESK. The CDR3 protein is CASSRFAGGGEQYF. The CDR3, as DNA: TGTGCCAGCAGCCGTTTCGCAGGGGGCGGCGAGCAGTACTTC. The full variable domain, with the rest looked up from reference TRBV14 and TRBJ2-7, is EAGVTQFPSHSVIEKGQTVTLRCDPISGHDNLYWYRRVMGKEIKFLLHFVKESKQDESGMPNNRFLAERTGGTYSTLKVQPAELEDSGVYFCASSRFAGGGEQYFGPGTRLTVT.